This T cell receptor (beta chain) originates from a study of blood T cell repertoires in COVID-19. Overall study: Whether acute or convalescent, the COVID-19 samples came from the United States, Italy and Spain.

This clone was detected only a few times. The CDR3 has 16 amino acids. Germline V gene lookup returns CDR1 SEHNR and CDR2 FQNEAQ (reference sequence). Trimming stripped 5 bases from V and 8 bases from J, with 22 bases between. In the original analysis: Reference gene primer amplification gave nucleated cell count estimates. The table came from immunoSEQ multiplex PCR; TCRdb's copy has only in-frame clones and leaves some out. The DNA was the basis for D and trimming; V, J and clone size are from that table. The sample holds 93,000 or so clones, 85% to 90% seen once. Sequenced: peripheral blood. This sequence joins TRBV7-9 and TRBJ2-1; possible D gene TRBD2, 6 bases. This receptor was identified in a human donor in a cohort sampled during active COVID-19. CDR3 nucleotides: TGTGCCAGCAGCAATCAGGGAGTAAGGCCGGGAGATGAGCAGTTCTTC. This gives the protein CASSNQGVRPGDEQFF.